The text below deals with one TCR beta chain. The PCR used 60 Vbeta and 13 Jbeta primers. TCRdb's copy holds only in-frame clones and misses some; the assay was immunoSEQ multiplex PCR. The data show 200,000 to 250,000 clones, almost 85% seen once. The data stem from a study of cytomegalovirus exposure and HLA in healthy donors. The receptor was isolated from a woman aged 35 to 49 in good health and CMV-seronegative. The sample consisted of PBMCs.

The CDR3 sequence is CAWSYEDLDEKLFF. CDR3 nucleotides: TGTGCCTGGAGTTATGAGGATTTGGATGAAAAACTGTTTTTT. The chain combines TRBV30 with TRBJ1-4, with D hard to call. Germline lookup yields CDR1 GTSNPN and CDR2 SVGIG (reference sequence). Trimming took 2 bases from V and 6 from J, leaving 13 bases between them. The CDR3 contains 14 residues.